This TCR beta chain was identified in a study of patients and donors after allogeneic stem cell transplantation. A single record per CDR3 protein comes from TCRdb applying MiXCR to the RT-PCR reads. The sample has about a million distinct CDR3 sequences, more than 15% seen once. This CDR3 spans 16 amino acids. V lost 4 bases and J 0 bases, leaving 13 bases between the germline ends. Germline assignment: CDR1 MGHDK and CDR2 SYGVNS. This clonotype showed up just a few times. The receptor was isolated from a human donor who was either an allogeneic HSCT recipient or a stem cell or donor lymphocyte infusion donor (not recorded which). It is not recorded whose cells these are; they may come from a transplant donor. The gene calls are TRBV25-1 and TRBJ2-1, with D unresolved. Sequenced sample: blood, either unsorted or a sorted T cell fraction (not recorded which). The CDR3 loop is CASSGPAWSSYNEQFF. The CDR3 DNA reads as TGTGCCAGCAGTGGCCCCGCGTGGAGCTCCTACAATGAGCAGTTCTTC.